The 3 T cell receptor beta chains in this list originate from one sample, sequenced in a study of blood T cell repertoires in COVID-19. Here immunoSEQ multiplex PCR was the method, and the copy in TCRdb shows in-frame clones only, minus some. The sample carries roughly 430,000 clones, 70% to 90% recorded once. Sequenced material: PBMCs or T cells enriched from blood (not recorded which). These receptors all come from a woman in her forties with acute COVID-19.

The chain joins TRBV20-1 to TRBJ1-5; D is uncertain. Per germline, CDR1 DFQATT and CDR2 SNEGSKA (reference sequence). Trimming removed 3 bases at V and 9 bases at J, with 15 bases between. The CDR3 has 13 residues. The CDR3 coding sequence is TGCAGTGCTAGTGGCCTCTTTAGCGGGCCCCAGCATTTT. Amino acids: CSASGLFSGPQHF.

CDR3 sequence: CASSLDRGSVEQYF. The CDR3 nucleotides read TGTGCCAGCAGCTTGGACAGGGGGTCTGTCGAGCAGTACTTC. The chain has TRBV7-2 and TRBJ2-7; TRBD1 agrees at 10 bases. After removal of 3 bases from V and 6 bases from J, the junction contained 5 bases not matched to a gene. The germline V gene encodes CDR1 SGHTA and CDR2 FQGNSA. This CDR3 is 14 amino acids long.

The rearrangement links TRBV30 to TRBJ1-5; TRBD1 is a possible D gene (5 bases). This CDR3 region has 14 residues. CDR1 and CDR2 from the germline V gene are GTSNPN and SVGIG (reference sequence). The germline V and J ends were trimmed by 1 base and 3 bases, with 10 bases remaining between them. Here the CDR3 DNA reads TGTGCCTGGAGTGCGGGGGTGGTCAATCAGCCCCAGCATTTT. Translating it yields CAWSAGVVNQPQHF.